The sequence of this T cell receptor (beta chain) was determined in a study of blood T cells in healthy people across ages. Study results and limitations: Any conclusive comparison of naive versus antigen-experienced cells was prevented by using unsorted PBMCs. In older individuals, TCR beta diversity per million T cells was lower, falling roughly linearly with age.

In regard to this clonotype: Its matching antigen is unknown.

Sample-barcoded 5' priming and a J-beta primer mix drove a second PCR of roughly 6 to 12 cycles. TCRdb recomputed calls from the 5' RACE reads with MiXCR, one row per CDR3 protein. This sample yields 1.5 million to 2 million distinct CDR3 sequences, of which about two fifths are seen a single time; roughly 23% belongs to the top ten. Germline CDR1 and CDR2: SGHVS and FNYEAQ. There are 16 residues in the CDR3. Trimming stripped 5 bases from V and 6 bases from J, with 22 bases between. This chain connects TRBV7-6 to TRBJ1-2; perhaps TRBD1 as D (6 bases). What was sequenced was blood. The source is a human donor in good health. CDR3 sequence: CASSPIGGQTYNGYTF. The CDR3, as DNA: TGTGCCAGCAGCCCAATAGGGGGACAAACCTATAATGGCTACACCTTC.